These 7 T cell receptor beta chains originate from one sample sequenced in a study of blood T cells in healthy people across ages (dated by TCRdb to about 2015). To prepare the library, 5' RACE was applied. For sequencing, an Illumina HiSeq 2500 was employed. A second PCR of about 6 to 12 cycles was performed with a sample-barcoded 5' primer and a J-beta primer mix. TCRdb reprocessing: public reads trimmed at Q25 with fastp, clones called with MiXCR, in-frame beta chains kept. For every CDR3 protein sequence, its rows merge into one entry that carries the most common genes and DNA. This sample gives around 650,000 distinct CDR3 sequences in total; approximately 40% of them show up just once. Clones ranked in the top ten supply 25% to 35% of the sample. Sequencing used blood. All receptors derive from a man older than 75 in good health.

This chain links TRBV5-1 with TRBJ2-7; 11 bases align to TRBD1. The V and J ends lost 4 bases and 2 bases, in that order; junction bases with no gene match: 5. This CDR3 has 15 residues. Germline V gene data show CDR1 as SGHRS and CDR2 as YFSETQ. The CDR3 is CASSKGQGGPYEQYF. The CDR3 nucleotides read TGCGCCAGCAGCAAGGGACAGGGGGGTCCCTACGAGCAGTACTTC.

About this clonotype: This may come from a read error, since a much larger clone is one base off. CDR3 sequence (DNA): TGCAGCGTTGAATCTCCCAGAGACGGCTACACCTTC. Its translation: CSVESPRDGYTF. The chain links TRBV29-1 to TRBJ1-2; D gene uncertain. V was trimmed by 2 bases and J by 8 bases, leaving 12 bases between them. CDR3 size: 12 residues. The V gene's germline CDR1 is SQVTM and CDR2 ANQGSEA.

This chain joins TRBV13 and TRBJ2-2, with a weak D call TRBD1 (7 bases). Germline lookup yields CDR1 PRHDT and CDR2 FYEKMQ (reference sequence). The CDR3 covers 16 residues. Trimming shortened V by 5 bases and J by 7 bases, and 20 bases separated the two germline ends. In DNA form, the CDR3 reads TGTGCCAGCAGCCCGCGGGACAGTTTGACTAGCGGGGAGCTGTTTTTT. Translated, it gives CASSPRDSLTSGELFF.

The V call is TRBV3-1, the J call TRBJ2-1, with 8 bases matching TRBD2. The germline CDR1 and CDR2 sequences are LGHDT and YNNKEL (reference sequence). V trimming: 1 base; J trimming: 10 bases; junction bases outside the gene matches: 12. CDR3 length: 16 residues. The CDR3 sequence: CASSQGMSGGPSEQFF. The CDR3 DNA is TGTGCCAGCAGCCAAGGGATGAGCGGGGGCCCTTCCGAGCAGTTCTTC.

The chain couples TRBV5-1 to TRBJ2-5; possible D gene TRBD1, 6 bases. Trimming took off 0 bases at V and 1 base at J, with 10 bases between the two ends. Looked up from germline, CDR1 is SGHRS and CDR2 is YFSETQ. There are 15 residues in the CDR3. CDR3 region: CASSLGVGAQETQYF. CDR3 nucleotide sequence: TGCGCCAGCAGCTTGGGAGTGGGGGCCCAAGAGACCCAGTACTTC.

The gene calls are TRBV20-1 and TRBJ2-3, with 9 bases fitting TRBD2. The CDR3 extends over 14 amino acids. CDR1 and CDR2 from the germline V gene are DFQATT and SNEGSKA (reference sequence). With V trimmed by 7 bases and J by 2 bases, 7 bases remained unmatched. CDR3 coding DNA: TGCAGTGGAAACGGCGGGAGGGCCACAGATACGCAGTATTTT. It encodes CSGNGGRATDTQYF.

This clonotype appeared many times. In DNA form, the CDR3 reads TGTGCCACCACGTCCGGGAGGGATTATGAGCAGTTCTTC. Protein sequence: CATTSGRDYEQFF. V gene TRBV24-1 combines with J gene TRBJ2-1, with 8 nucleotides matching TRBD2. Per germline, CDR1 KGHDR and CDR2 SFDVKD. V was pared by 8 bases and J by 8 bases, with 7 bases of the junction left unmatched. This CDR3 contains 13 residues.